These T cell receptor beta chains were read from a single sample in a study of post-analysis software for immune sequencing data. Via MiXCR, TCRdb re-called the PCR reads, giving one row per CDR3 protein. The data hold a few hundred thousand distinct CDR3 sequences, with approximately 38% observed a single time. What was sequenced was blood. The receptors were sampled from a girl aged 10 to 17 with multiple sclerosis. The CDR3 runs from the conserved cysteine through the conserved F or W. Each record gives: V gene, D gene, clone size, J gene, CDR3 DNA, CDR3 protein. The D gene is left open where the match is weak. Some rows have no size entry. The others give once, few or many, or a class for an expanded clone.

>TRBV4-2|NA|NA|TRBJ2-1
TGTGCCAGCAGCCAAGATGGGGCAGCCCCACGGGAGTTCTTC
CASSQDGAAPREFF
>TRBV29-1|NA|few|TRBJ2-7
TGCAGCGTTGAAGATGTCGGGGGCAAGTCTTCCTACGAGCAGTACTTC
CSVEDVGGKSSYEQYF
>TRBV20-1|NA|few|TRBJ1-2
TGCCAGTCGGGTTGGGACAGCTACACCTTC
CQSGWDSYTF
>TRBV12-3/TRBV12-4|TRBD1|NA|TRBJ1-2
TGTGCCAGCAGTTTAGCCGGACAGGGGGCAGGAGGCTACACCTTC
CASSLAGQGAGGYTF
>TRBV5-6|NA|NA|TRBJ2-4
TGTGCCAGCAGCTTGGGTAGTTGGGGGTCCACAAACATTCAGTACTTC
CASSLGSWGSTNIQYF
>TRBV2|NA|few|TRBJ1-2
TGTGCCAGCACCGAAGGGGGAGGGGTTGGCTACACCTTC
CASTEGGGVGYTF
>TRBV7-3|TRBD2|NA|TRBJ2-5
TGTGCCAGCAGCCGGTACGGTGGGCTAGCGGGTCAAGAGACCCAGTACTTC
CASSRYGGLAGQETQYF
>TRBV11-2|NA|NA|TRBJ2-7
TGTGCCAGCAGCTTGGCCGGATCCGGGTACGAGCAGTACTTC
CASSLAGSGYEQYF
>TRBV2|NA|NA|TRBJ2-1
TGTGCCAGCAGTGAAGGGGCAGGGAACTATGAGCAGTTCTTC
CASSEGAGNYEQFF
>TRBV11-2|NA|few|TRBJ2-7
TGTGCCAGCAGCTTTACAGGCTACGAGCAGTACTTC
CASSFTGYEQYF